This TCR beta chain was sequenced in a study of CD8+ T cells in alopecia areata. Study at large: Administration of oral tofacitinib to treated patients was at 5 to 10 mg twice daily.

On this clone itself: The antigen remains unidentified.

CDR1 is MGHRA and CDR2 is YSYEKL in the germline V gene. The CDR3 totals 15 residues. Trimming stripped 0 bases from V and 2 bases from J, with 11 bases between. cDNA reverse transcribed from extracted RNA served as the sequencing template. TCRdb's table, derived via immunoSEQ multiplex PCR, lists solely in-frame clones and lacks some. The repertoire holds roughly 180,000 clones, with about 53% as singletons. Study results and caveats: Especially in alopecia totalis/universalis, lesional scalp showed greater clonality than normal scalp did.

The treatment here: oral pan-JAK inhibitor, 5-10 mg twice daily. V is TRBV4-1 and J is TRBJ2-7; no clear D. The receptor's source is a human donor with alopecia areata. The starting material was CD8+ T cells sorted from blood, obtained at week 24, from a patient treated with tofacitinib. CDR3 nucleotide sequence: TGCGCCAGCAGCCAAGAAATCACGCCTGCCTACGAGCAGTACTTC. Amino acids: CASSQEITPAYEQYF.